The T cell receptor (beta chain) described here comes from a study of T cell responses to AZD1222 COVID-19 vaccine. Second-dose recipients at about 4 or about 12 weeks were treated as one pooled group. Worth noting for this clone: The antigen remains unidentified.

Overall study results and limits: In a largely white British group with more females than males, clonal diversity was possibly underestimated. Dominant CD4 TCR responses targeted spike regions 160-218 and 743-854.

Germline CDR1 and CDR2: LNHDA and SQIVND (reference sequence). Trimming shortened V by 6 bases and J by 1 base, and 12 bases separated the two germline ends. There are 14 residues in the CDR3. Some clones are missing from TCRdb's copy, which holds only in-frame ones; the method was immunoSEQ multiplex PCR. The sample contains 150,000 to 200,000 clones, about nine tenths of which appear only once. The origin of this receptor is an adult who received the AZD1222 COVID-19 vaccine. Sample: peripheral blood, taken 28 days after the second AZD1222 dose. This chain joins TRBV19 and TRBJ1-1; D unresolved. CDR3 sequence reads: CASRRQSGNTEAFF. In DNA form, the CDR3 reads TGTGCCAGTAGGCGTCAATCTGGGAACACTGAAGCTTTCTTT.